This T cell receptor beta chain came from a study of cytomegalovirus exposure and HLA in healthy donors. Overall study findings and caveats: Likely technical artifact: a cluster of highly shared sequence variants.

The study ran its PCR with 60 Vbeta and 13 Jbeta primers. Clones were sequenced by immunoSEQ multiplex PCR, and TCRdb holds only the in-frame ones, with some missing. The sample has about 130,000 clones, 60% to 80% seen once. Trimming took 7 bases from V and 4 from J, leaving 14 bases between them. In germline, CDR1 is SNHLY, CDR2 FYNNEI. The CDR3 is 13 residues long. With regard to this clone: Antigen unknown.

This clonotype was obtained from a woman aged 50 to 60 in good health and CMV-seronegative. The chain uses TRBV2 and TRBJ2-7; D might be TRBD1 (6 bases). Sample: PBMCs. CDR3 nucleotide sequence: TGTGCCAGCACCCCACAGGGCCCGTACGAGCAGTACTTC. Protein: CASTPQGPYEQYF. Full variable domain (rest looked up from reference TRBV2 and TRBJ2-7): EPEVTQTPSHQVTQMGQEVILRCVPISNHLYFYWYRQILGQKVEFLVSFYNNEISEKSEIFDDQFSVERPDGSNFTLKIRSTKLEDSAMYFCASTPQGPYEQYFGPGTRLTVT.